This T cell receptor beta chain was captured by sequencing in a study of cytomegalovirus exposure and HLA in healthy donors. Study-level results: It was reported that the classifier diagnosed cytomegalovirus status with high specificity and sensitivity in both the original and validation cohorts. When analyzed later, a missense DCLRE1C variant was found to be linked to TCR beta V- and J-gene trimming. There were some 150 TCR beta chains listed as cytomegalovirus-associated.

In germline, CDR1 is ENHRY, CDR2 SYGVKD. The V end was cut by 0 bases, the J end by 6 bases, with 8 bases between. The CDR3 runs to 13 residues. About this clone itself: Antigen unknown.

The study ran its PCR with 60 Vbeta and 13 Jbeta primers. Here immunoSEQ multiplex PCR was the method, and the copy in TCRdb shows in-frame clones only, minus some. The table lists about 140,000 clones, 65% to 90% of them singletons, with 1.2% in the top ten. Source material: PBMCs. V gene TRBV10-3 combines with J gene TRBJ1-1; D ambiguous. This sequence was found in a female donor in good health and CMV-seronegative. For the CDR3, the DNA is TGTGCCATCAGTGAGTCAGAGTCGGCTGAAGCTTTCTTT. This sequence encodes CAISESESAEAFF.